The table lists the clone carrying this T cell receptor beta chain with a count of one. Antigen: not known. CDR1 MNHNS and CDR2 SASEGT come from the germline V gene. The V end was cut by 5 bases, the J end by 1 base, with 9 bases between. CDR3 size: 15 residues. The sample originates from a study of graft-versus-host responses after intestinal transplantation. Study overall: Each recipient received a multivisceral, liver-intestinal, or isolated intestinal graft. The recipients all started with anti-thymocyte globulin induction and then took tacrolimus and steroids for 3 to 4 years.

Using immunoSEQ multiplex PCR, the repertoire was profiled, and TCRdb retains in-frame clones only, with some absent. The data contain 95,000 to 110,000 clones, roughly 87% of them singletons. Study-wide results and caveats: Among recipient marrow samples, GvH clones were found; some appeared first in ileum or blood.

This receptor was identified in a human donor who received an intestinal transplant. Sequenced material: unstimulated CD4+ T cells sorted from spleen or lymph node cells, taken before intestinal transplant. The genes are TRBV6-1 and TRBJ2-6, with D possibly being TRBD1 (5 bases). CDR3 DNA: TGTGCCAGCAGTCCCCAGGGTTCTGGGGCCAACGTCCTGACTTTC. Amino acid sequence: CASSPQGSGANVLTF.